Shown below are 20 T cell receptor beta chains from a single sample sequenced in a study of immune cell composition in non-small cell lung cancer. Normal lung was sampled as far from the tumour as possible, at least 3 cm. Data came from immunoSEQ multiplex PCR; TCRdb stores just in-frame clones and leaves some out. Of around 5,600 clones listed, nearly 90% are singletons. The sequencing input was non-adjacent lung tissue. These receptor sequences come from a human donor with non-small cell lung cancer.

The rearrangement uses TRBV5-4 and TRBJ2-5; D ambiguous. With 5 bases removed from V and 1 base from J, the gap between germline ends came to 9 bases. The CDR3 loop spans 13 amino acids. Germline V gives CDR1 SGHNT, CDR2 YYREEE (reference sequence). CDR3 nucleotides: TGTGCCAGCAGGTCGACACTCCAAGAGACCCAGTACTTC. Encoded protein: CASRSTLQETQYF.

The chain links TRBV2 to TRBJ1-1, with D uncertain. Germline CDR1 reads SNHLY; CDR2 reads FYNNEI. Trimming shortened V by 2 bases and J by 11 bases, and 18 bases separated the two germline ends. This CDR3 spans 14 amino acids. CDR3 loop: CASSESKRRFGAFF. The CDR3 region has the DNA TGTGCCAGCAGTGAAAGCAAGAGGAGGTTCGGCGCTTTCTTT. The variable domain in full, completed from reference TRBV2 and TRBJ1-1, reads EPEVTQTPSHQVTQMGQEVILRCVPISNHLYFYWYRQILGQKVEFLVSFYNNEISEKSEIFDDQFSVERPDGSNFTLKIRSTKLEDSAMYFCASSESKRRFGAFFGQGTRLTVV.

The CDR3 DNA sequence: TGTGCCAGCAGTTCGCTAGCGGGAGGTTGGGTAGATACGCAGTATTTT. It translates to CASSSLAGGWVDTQYF. The rearrangement uses TRBV27 and TRBJ2-3; 11 positions agree with TRBD2. V shed 4 bases, J shed 5 bases, and the junction held 8 bases outside the gene matches. The CDR3 length is 16 residues. CDR1 is MNHEY and CDR2 is SMNVEV in the germline V gene (reference sequence).

This clone occurred once. V is TRBV7-8 and J is TRBJ1-3, with 12 positions matching TRBD1. Trimming took 1 base from V and 0 from J; bases not matched to a gene: 16. The CDR3 extends over 22 amino acids. Germline CDR1 reads SGHVS; CDR2 reads FQNEAQ. The CDR3 nucleotides read TGTGCCAGCAGCTTAGAAGGGGCCTATGGGACAGGGGGCTCCCGCTCTGGAAACACCATATATTTT. It encodes CASSLEGAYGTGGSRSGNTIYF. Drawing the rest from reference TRBV7-8 and TRBJ1-3, the complete variable domain is GAGVSQSPRYKVAKRGQDVALRCDPISGHVSLFWYQQALGQGPEFLTYFQNEAQLDKSGLPSDRFFAERPEGSVSTLKIQRTQQEDSAVYLCASSLEGAYGTGGSRSGNTIYFGEGSWLTVV.

The chain combines TRBV10-1 with TRBJ2-1; TRBD2 aligns across 15 bases. CDR1 is WNHNN, CDR2 SYGVQD, per germline (reference sequence). J was trimmed by 9 bases and V by 5 bases; bases with no gene match: 8. The CDR3 is made up of 16 amino acids. In DNA, the CDR3 is TGCGCCAGCAGTCCCGGACTAGCGGGAGGGCCTAGTGAGCAGTTCTTC. Encoded protein: CASSPGLAGGPSEQFF.

The chain combines TRBV7-2 with TRBJ1-2; D is undetermined. Germline CDR1 reads SGHTA; CDR2 reads FQGNSA. Trimming stripped 3 bases from V and 4 bases from J, with 9 bases between. This CDR3 spans 13 amino acids. In nucleotides, the CDR3 is TGTGCCAGCAGCTTCGGAGGAGCCTATGGCTACACCTTC. It specifies CASSFGGAYGYTF.

CDR3 DNA: TGTGCCAGTTCGACAGGCACCTACGAGCAGTACTTC. Residues: CASSTGTYEQYF. The rearrangement joins TRBV19 to TRBJ2-7; TRBD1 is a possible D gene (6 bases). The germline gives CDR1 LNHDA, CDR2 SQIVND (reference sequence). Trimming stripped 8 bases from V and 2 bases from J, with 10 bases between. The CDR3 has 12 residues.

This sequence joins TRBV6-5 and TRBJ2-1; 9 positions agree with TRBD1. Looked up from germline, CDR1 is MNHEY and CDR2 is SVGAGI. V shed 2 bases, J shed 8 bases, and the junction held 7 bases outside the gene matches. This CDR3 has 15 residues. The CDR3 protein is CASSYTGTGLDEQFF. CDR3 nucleotides: TGTGCCAGCAGTTACACCGGGACAGGGTTGGATGAGCAGTTCTTC.

The rearrangement uses TRBV5-8 and TRBJ1-1, with D possibly TRBD1 on 5 matching bases. CDR3 size: 14 residues. V was cut by 4 bases and J by 3 bases, with 13 bases left in between. The V gene's germline CDR1 is SGHTS and CDR2 YDEGEE. CDR3 sequence reads: CASSGAPRHTEAFF. The DNA for the CDR3 is TGTGCCAGCAGCGGGGCCCCGCGGCACACTGAAGCTTTCTTT.

This clone was found once. The chain recombines TRBV18 with TRBJ2-7; D gene unclear. This CDR3 comprises 15 residues. Trimming stripped 0 bases from V and 0 bases from J, with 9 bases between. Germline CDR1 is KGHSH and CDR2 is LQKENI. The CDR3 DNA follows: TGTGCCAGCTCACCACCCCGAACCGGCTCCTACGAGCAGTACTTC. Translating gives CASSPPRTGSYEQYF.

The V and J genes are TRBV2 and TRBJ1-1, with a weak D call TRBD1 (5 bases). Germline V gene sequence: CDR1 SNHLY, CDR2 FYNNEI. The ends were cut back, 3 bases at V and 4 bases at J, with 18 bases in the middle. The CDR3 loop spans 16 amino acids. For the CDR3, the DNA is TGTGCCAGCAGTGATGCTCAGGGCCCTAGGGGCACTGAAGCTTTCTTT. This gives the protein CASSDAQGPRGTEAFF.

The V and J genes are TRBV9 and TRBJ2-1; 9 positions agree with TRBD2. The CDR3 sequence is 17 residues long. V lost 3 bases, J lost 3 bases, and 10 bases stayed unmatched. Germline V CDR1 and CDR2: SGDLS, YYNGEE. This chain's CDR3 is CASSEVPLAGSYNEQFF. The DNA of the CDR3 is TGTGCCAGCAGCGAGGTCCCCCTAGCGGGGAGCTACAATGAGCAGTTCTTC.

The rearrangement uses TRBV18 and TRBJ2-5; TRBD2 agrees at 8 bases. Germline V gives CDR1 KGHSH, CDR2 LQKENI. J was trimmed by 5 bases and V by 2 bases; bases with no gene match: 4. CDR3 size: 14 residues. The chain's CDR3 is CASSPGTRGETQYF. The CDR3 DNA is TGTGCCAGCTCACCAGGGACTAGGGGGGAGACCCAGTACTTC.

The rearrangement joins TRBV11-3 to TRBJ1-5; 7 nucleotides agree with TRBD1. Germline trimming cut 7 bases from V and 6 bases from J; bases unmatched to any gene: 12. The CDR3 extends over 15 amino acids. Germline V gene lookup returns CDR1 SGHNT and CDR2 YENEEA. CDR3 sequence reads: CASNPRDRKGQPQHF. CDR3 bases: TGTGCCAGCAACCCCCGGGACAGAAAAGGTCAGCCCCAGCATTTT.

The chain couples TRBV29-1 to TRBJ2-1, with D unclear. CDR3 length equals 13 residues. The germline CDR1 and CDR2 sequences are SQVTM and ANQGSEA. The V and J ends lost 5 bases and 6 bases respectively, with 14 bases between them. Here the CDR3 reads CSVNSLPGNEQFF. The CDR3 DNA reads as TGCAGCGTTAACTCACTACCGGGCAATGAGCAGTTCTTC.

V usage is TRBV29-1 and J usage is TRBJ1-1; D is uncertain. V lost 4 bases, J lost 0 bases, and 18 bases lay in between. The CDR3 covers 16 residues. Germline V gene sequence: CDR1 SQVTM, CDR2 ANQGSEA. The CDR3, as DNA: TGCAGCGTTGTTCTCCCCAACGAGTCCTTGAACACTGAAGCTTTCTTT. It specifies CSVVLPNESLNTEAFF.

Only one count was recorded for this clone. The chain couples TRBV5-1 to TRBJ1-2; D might be TRBD1 (6 bases). In germline, CDR1 is SGHRS, CDR2 YFSETQ. Between the trimmed V and J ends, which lost 4 bases and 8 bases, there was a span of 15 bases. The CDR3 is 13 amino acids. CDR3 nucleotides: TGCGCCAGCAGCGGGAATCACAGGGACGGCTACACCTTC. It is translated as CASSGNHRDGYTF.

V usage is TRBV7-9 and J usage is TRBJ2-5; D unclear. Trimming took off 4 bases at V and 5 bases at J, with 17 bases between the two ends. CDR3 length: 15 residues. Germline V gives CDR1 SEHNR, CDR2 FQNEAQ (reference sequence). In DNA form, the CDR3 reads TGTGCCAGCAGCTCAACCTCCGGGTTTCGGGAGACCCAGTACTTC. Its protein product is CASSSTSGFRETQYF.

J is TRBJ1-2 and V is TRBV30; TRBD1 matches 9 bases. CDR3 length: 16 amino acids. With 2 bases clipped from V and 5 bases from J, the junction kept 12 bases outside the gene matches. Germline-derived CDR1 and CDR2 are GTSNPN and SVGIG (reference sequence). CDR3 coding DNA: TGTGCCTGGAGTCCAGGACAGGGGCACAACTTATATGGCTACACCTTC. This translates into CAWSPGQGHNLYGYTF.

V and J are TRBV5-1 and TRBJ2-1; 8 nucleotides align to TRBD2. Trimming at V came to 1 base and at J to 2 bases, leaving 2 bases not matched to a gene. This CDR3 contains 15 residues. CDR1 is SGHRS and CDR2 is YFSETQ in the germline V gene. The CDR3 bases are TGCGCCAGCAGCTTGACTAGCGGTACCTACAATGAGCAGTTCTTC. It translates to CASSLTSGTYNEQFF.